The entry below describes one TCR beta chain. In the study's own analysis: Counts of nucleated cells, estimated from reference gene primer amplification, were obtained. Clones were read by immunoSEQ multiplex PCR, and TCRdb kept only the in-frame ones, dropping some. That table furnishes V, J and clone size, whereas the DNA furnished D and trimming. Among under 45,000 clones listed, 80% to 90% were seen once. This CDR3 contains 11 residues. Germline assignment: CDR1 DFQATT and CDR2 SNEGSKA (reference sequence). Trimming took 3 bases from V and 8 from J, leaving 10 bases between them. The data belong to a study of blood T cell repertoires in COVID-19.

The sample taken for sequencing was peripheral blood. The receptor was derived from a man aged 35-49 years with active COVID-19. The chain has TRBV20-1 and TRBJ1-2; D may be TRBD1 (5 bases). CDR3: CSAREGRGYTF. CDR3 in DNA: TGCAGTGCTAGGGAGGGACGGGGCTACACCTTC.